This TCR beta chain was captured by sequencing in a study of identical twins. V was shortened by 1 base and J by 4 bases, with 4 bases between the two germline ends. The CDR3 is 13 residues long. This clonotype has at least ten counts. Using its own MiXCR run on the 5' RACE reads, TCRdb lists one record per CDR3 protein. The table has 700,000 to 950,000 distinct CDR3 sequences, approximately 13% seen once. The sample was also linked to a second study, of yellow fever vaccine responses in identical twins.

The chain employs TRBV12-3 or TRBV12-4 and TRBJ1-4; D is unresolved. This clonotype was obtained from a woman aged 18-35 years in good health. Specimen: PBMCs. CDR3 residues: CASSLGGNEKLFF. CDR3 DNA sequence: TGTGCCAGCAGTTTAGGGGGTAATGAAAAACTGTTTTTT.